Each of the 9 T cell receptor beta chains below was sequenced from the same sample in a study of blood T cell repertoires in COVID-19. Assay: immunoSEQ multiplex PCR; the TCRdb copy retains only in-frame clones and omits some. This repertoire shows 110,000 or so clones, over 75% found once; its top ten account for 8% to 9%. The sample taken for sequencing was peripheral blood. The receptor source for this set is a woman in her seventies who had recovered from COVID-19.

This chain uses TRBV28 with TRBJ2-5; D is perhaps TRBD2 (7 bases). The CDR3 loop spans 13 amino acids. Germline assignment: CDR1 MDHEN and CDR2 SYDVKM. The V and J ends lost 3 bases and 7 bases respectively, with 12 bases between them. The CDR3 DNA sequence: TGTGCCAGCAGTTTGGGGGGGCAGGTGACCCAGTACTTC. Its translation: CASSLGGQVTQYF.

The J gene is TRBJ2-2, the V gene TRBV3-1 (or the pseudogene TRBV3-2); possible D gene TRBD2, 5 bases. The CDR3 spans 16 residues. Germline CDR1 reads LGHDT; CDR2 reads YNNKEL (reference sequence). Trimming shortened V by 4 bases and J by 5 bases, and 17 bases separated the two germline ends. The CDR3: CASSRKQSGRTGELFF. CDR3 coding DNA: TGTGCCAGCAGCCGTAAACAAAGCGGACGGACCGGGGAGCTGTTTTTT.

CDR3 nucleotides: TGTGCCAGCAGCGTAGGGGACAGGGGAGCGGAAGCTTTCTTT. It encodes CASSVGDRGAEAFF. The V call is TRBV7-3, the J call TRBJ1-1; 10 bases map to TRBD1. Germline V gene data show CDR1 as SGHTA and CDR2 as FQGTGA. The CDR3 is made up of 14 amino acids. The J segment lost 8 bases and the V segment lost 5 bases, leaving 8 bases of the junction unmatched.

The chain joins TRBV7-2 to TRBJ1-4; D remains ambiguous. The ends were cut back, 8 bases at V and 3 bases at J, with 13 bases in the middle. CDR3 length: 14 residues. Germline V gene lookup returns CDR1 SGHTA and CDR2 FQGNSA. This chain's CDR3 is CASGGIQPNEKLFF. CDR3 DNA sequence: TGTGCCAGCGGAGGGATTCAACCTAATGAAAAACTGTTTTTT.

The CDR3 bases are TGTGCCAGTAGAAGGGGGACCCCGATGGACACTGAAGCTTTCTTT. Translating gives CASRRGTPMDTEAFF. This sequence joins TRBV19 and TRBJ1-1; perhaps TRBD1 as D (6 bases). CDR1 is LNHDA and CDR2 is SQIVND in the germline V gene (reference sequence). The V end was cut by 6 bases, the J end by 3 bases, with 17 bases between. The CDR3 loop spans 15 amino acids.

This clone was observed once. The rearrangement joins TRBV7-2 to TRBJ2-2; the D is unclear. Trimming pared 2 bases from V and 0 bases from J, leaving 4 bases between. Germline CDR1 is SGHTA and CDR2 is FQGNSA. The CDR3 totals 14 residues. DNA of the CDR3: TGTGCCAGCAGCTTAACACCGAACACCGGGGAGCTGTTTTTT. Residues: CASSLTPNTGELFF.

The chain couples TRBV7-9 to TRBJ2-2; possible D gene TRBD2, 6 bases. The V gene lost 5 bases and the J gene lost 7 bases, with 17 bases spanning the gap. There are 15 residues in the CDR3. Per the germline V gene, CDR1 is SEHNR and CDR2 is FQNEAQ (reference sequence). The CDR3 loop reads CASSPGARRDGELFF. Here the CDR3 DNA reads TGTGCCAGCAGCCCCGGAGCGAGGCGGGACGGGGAGCTGTTTTTT.

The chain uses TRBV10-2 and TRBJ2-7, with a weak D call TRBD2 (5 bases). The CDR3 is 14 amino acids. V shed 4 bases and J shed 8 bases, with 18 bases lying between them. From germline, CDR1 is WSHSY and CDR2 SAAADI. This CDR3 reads CASSVGFQEVQQYF. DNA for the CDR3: TGCGCCAGCAGTGTAGGGTTCCAGGAGGTACAGCAGTACTTC.

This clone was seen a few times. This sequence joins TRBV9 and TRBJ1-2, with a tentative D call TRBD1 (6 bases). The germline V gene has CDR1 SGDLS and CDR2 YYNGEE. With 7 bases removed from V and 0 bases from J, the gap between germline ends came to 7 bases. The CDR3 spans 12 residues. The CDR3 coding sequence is TGTGCCAGCCAGGGGTCTAACTATGGCTACACCTTC. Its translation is CASQGSNYGYTF.